Described below is a single TCR beta chain sequence and its context. This entry comes from a study of shared clonotypes between healthy human individuals. Background on the study: Each donor's CD8 memory used one plate, CD8 naive two, each CD4 subset three.

The assay ran at deep level. The protocol was immunoSEQ multiplex PCR, while the TCRdb copy is restricted to in-frame clones and leaves out a portion. The data hold some 2 million clones, with approximately 95% observed a single time. In the naive CD8 group, cells lacked CD45RO and were positively selected for CCR7, so terminally differentiated effector memory CD45RA+ cells were left out. The sample taken for sequencing was naive CD8+ T cells sorted from blood. The clonotype originates from a man younger than 35 in good health.

CDR3 amino acids: CAWSQGTPYNEQFF. In DNA form, the CDR3 reads TGTGCCTGGAGTCAGGGGACCCCTTACAATGAGCAGTTCTTC. This sequence joins TRBV30 and TRBJ2-1; D is perhaps TRBD1 (6 bases). Deletions cut 2 bases from V and 4 bases from J, with 12 bases between. Germline V gene lookup returns CDR1 GTSNPN and CDR2 SVGIG (reference sequence). The CDR3 spans 14 residues. Variable domain in full (rest from reference TRBV30 and TRBJ2-1): SQTIHQWPATLVQPVGSPLSLECTVEGTSNPNLYWYRQAAGRGLQLLFYSVGIGQISSEVPQNLSASRPQDRQFILSSKKLLLSDSGFYLCAWSQGTPYNEQFFGPGTRLTVL.